This TCR beta chain was identified in a study of T-cell memory formation after mild COVID-19. Study outcomes and limitations: Among clones contracting day 15 to 85, CD4/CD8 was balanced, whereas later expanders leaned CD4+.

A few counts support this clonotype. The antigen is unknown. TCRdb reanalysed the 5' RACE reads using MiXCR and keeps one entry per CDR3 protein. The sample has 140,000 or so distinct CDR3 sequences; about 6.1% are singletons. V lost 4 bases to trimming and J lost 3 bases, with 16 bases between them. CDR1 and CDR2 (germline): LGHNA, YNFKEQ. The CDR3 length is 15 residues. Sequencing was carried out using PBMCs or a T cell subset sorted from them (not recorded which). The origin of this receptor is an adult woman who had mild COVID-19 (a few samples of this study predate the infection). Cell type and time point are not known. The chain couples TRBV4-2 to TRBJ2-7; D gene ambiguous. CDR3 in amino acids: CASSPSFMSVYEQYF. DNA for the CDR3: TGTGCCAGCAGCCCTAGTTTTATGTCGGTCTACGAGCAGTACTTC.